The rows below give T cell receptor beta chains drawn from one sample of a study of regulatory T cells in long-lasting Graves disease. TCRdb processed the multiplex PCR reads anew with MiXCR; each CDR3 protein has one entry. Counted here are hundreds of thousands of distinct CDR3 sequences, over 20% occurring once; the ten biggest clones make up roughly an eighth. Sequencing used peripheral blood mononuclear cells (PBMCs), obtained when the disease was refractory, from a patient treated with antithyroid drugs. These TCRs come from a female donor with Graves disease. Each CDR3 is given with its conserved first and last residue. D genes are given only for firm matches. Clone size is shown for a subset of rows, as once, few, many or a class of expanded clone.

CDR3nt: TGTGCCTCTCAAGGACAGGTGAACACCGGGGAGCTGTTTTTT
CDR3aa: CASQGQVNTGELFF
v_gene: TRBV9
d_gene: TRBD1
abundance: .
j_gene: TRBJ2-2

CDR3nt: TGCAGTGCTAGGGTAGCGGGAGCCCAATCCTACGAGCAGTACTTC
CDR3aa: CSARVAGAQSYEQYF
v_gene: TRBV20-1
d_gene: TRBD2
abundance: many
j_gene: TRBJ2-7

CDR3nt: TGTGCCAGCAGCTTAGCGGGTGCTAGCGGGCGCACAGATACGCAGTATTTT
CDR3aa: CASSLAGASGRTDTQYF
v_gene: TRBV7-9
d_gene: TRBD2
abundance: .
j_gene: TRBJ2-3

CDR3nt: TGTGCCAGCAGCTTACGGGGGAGCTCTGGGGCCAACGTCCTGACTTTC
CDR3aa: CASSLRGSSGANVLTF
v_gene: TRBV5-4
d_gene: .
abundance: .
j_gene: TRBJ2-6

CDR3nt: TGTGCCAGCAGCCTACAGGGAGGCAATCAGCCCCAGCATTTT
CDR3aa: CASSLQGGNQPQHF
v_gene: TRBV28
d_gene: .
abundance: many
j_gene: TRBJ1-5

CDR3nt: TGTGCCAGCAGGGATAGACAGGGAGCGGAGGATCAGCCCCAGCATTTT
CDR3aa: CASRDRQGAEDQPQHF
v_gene: TRBV28
d_gene: TRBD1
abundance: many
j_gene: TRBJ1-5

CDR3nt: TGTGCCAGCAGCTACAGGGGGCAGGGCTATGGCTACACCTTC
CDR3aa: CASSYRGQGYGYTF
v_gene: TRBV7-9
d_gene: TRBD1
abundance: many
j_gene: TRBJ1-2

CDR3nt: TGTGCCAGTAGTATCGGGCAGATAAATCAGCCCCAGCATTTT
CDR3aa: CASSIGQINQPQHF
v_gene: TRBV19
d_gene: .
abundance: few
j_gene: TRBJ1-5

CDR3nt: TGTGCCAGCAAATGGGCAGGATCTTACGAGCAGTACTTC
CDR3aa: CASKWAGSYEQYF
v_gene: TRBV27
d_gene: .
abundance: .
j_gene: TRBJ2-7

CDR3nt: TGTGCCAGCAGCCAGAGACTAGCGGGAGATGGAGAGACCCAGTACTTC
CDR3aa: CASSQRLAGDGETQYF
v_gene: TRBV7-2
d_gene: TRBD2
abundance: many
j_gene: TRBJ2-5

CDR3nt: TGCGCCAGCAGCCTGATCGCGACAGGTTCTCAGCCCCAGCATTTT
CDR3aa: CASSLIATGSQPQHF
v_gene: TRBV4-1
d_gene: .
abundance: .
j_gene: TRBJ1-5

CDR3nt: TGTGCCAGCAGCTCCTTTGGGCACAACACCGGGGAGCTGTTTTTT
CDR3aa: CASSSFGHNTGELFF
v_gene: TRBV7-9
d_gene: .
abundance: .
j_gene: TRBJ2-2

CDR3nt: TGTGCCAGCAGCCAGCAGGGGGCGCAACGTGGCTACACCTTC
CDR3aa: CASSQQGAQRGYTF
v_gene: TRBV25-1
d_gene: TRBD1
abundance: many
j_gene: TRBJ1-2

CDR3nt: TGTGCCAGCCATCCTACCGGGACTAGCGGGAAAAATGAGCAGTTCTTC
CDR3aa: CASHPTGTSGKNEQFF
v_gene: TRBV6-2/TRBV6-3
d_gene: TRBD2
abundance: .
j_gene: TRBJ2-1

CDR3nt: TGCAGTGCTTATAGACTAGCGGGCAGCTCTGGGGCCAACGTCCTGACTTTC
CDR3aa: CSAYRLAGSSGANVLTF
v_gene: TRBV20-1
d_gene: TRBD2
abundance: many
j_gene: TRBJ2-6

CDR3nt: TGTGCCACAAAAACGGACAGGGCAGCCTACGAGCAGTACTTC
CDR3aa: CATKTDRAAYEQYF
v_gene: TRBV10-3
d_gene: TRBD1
abundance: many
j_gene: TRBJ2-7

CDR3nt: TGCAGTGCTATTCTCGGACGGACCAATTCACCCCTCCACTTT
CDR3aa: CSAILGRTNSPLHF
v_gene: TRBV20-1
d_gene: .
abundance: few
j_gene: TRBJ1-6

CDR3nt: TGTGCCAGCAGTTACCGCTCCCCACCCTACGAGCAGTACTTC
CDR3aa: CASSYRSPPYEQYF
v_gene: TRBV6-9
d_gene: .
abundance: many
j_gene: TRBJ2-7

CDR3nt: TGCAGTGTCACAAGTCCCGGGACAGGGGGCTACGAGCAGTACTTC
CDR3aa: CSVTSPGTGGYEQYF
v_gene: TRBV20-1
d_gene: TRBD1
abundance: few
j_gene: TRBJ2-7

CDR3nt: TGTGCCAGCAGAACCGGGACTCGACTTACCGGGGAGCTGTTTTTT
CDR3aa: CASRTGTRLTGELFF
v_gene: TRBV27
d_gene: .
abundance: many
j_gene: TRBJ2-2

CDR3nt: TGCGCCAGCAGTGAAGACAGGGTTTCTGGGGAGCAGTACTTC
CDR3aa: CASSEDRVSGEQYF
v_gene: TRBV10-1
d_gene: TRBD1
abundance: .
j_gene: TRBJ2-7

CDR3nt: TGTGCCAGCAGCCCGGGGGGCGTTAATGGCTACACCTTC
CDR3aa: CASSPGGVNGYTF
v_gene: TRBV5-6
d_gene: .
abundance: few
j_gene: TRBJ1-2

CDR3nt: TGCAGTGCCTCGACTAGCGGGAGCTCCTACGAGCAGTACTTC
CDR3aa: CSASTSGSSYEQYF
v_gene: TRBV20-1
d_gene: TRBD2
abundance: .
j_gene: TRBJ2-7

CDR3nt: TGTGCCAGCAGCGTAGATCCCAGGGACAATCAGCCCCAGCATTTT
CDR3aa: CASSVDPRDNQPQHF
v_gene: TRBV9
d_gene: .
abundance: .
j_gene: TRBJ1-5

CDR3nt: TGTGCCAGTAGTCTCCCCGGAACGAACACTGAAGCTTTCTTT
CDR3aa: CASSLPGTNTEAFF
v_gene: TRBV19
d_gene: .
abundance: many
j_gene: TRBJ1-1

CDR3nt: TGTGCCAGCAGTTACGTAACGGTGGAGGACTTTTCCTACGAGCAGTACTTC
CDR3aa: CASSYVTVEDFSYEQYF
v_gene: TRBV6-2/TRBV6-3
d_gene: .
abundance: .
j_gene: TRBJ2-7

CDR3nt: TGTGCCAGCAGTTTGCGCATCCAAGAGACCCAGTACTTC
CDR3aa: CASSLRIQETQYF
v_gene: TRBV28
d_gene: .
abundance: few
j_gene: TRBJ2-5

CDR3nt: TGCAGCGTTGCAACAGGGGATACGCAGTATTTT
CDR3aa: CSVATGDTQYF
v_gene: TRBV29-1
d_gene: .
abundance: .
j_gene: TRBJ2-3

CDR3nt: TGTGCCAGCAGCGCGCAAGCGGGGGACAGGGCCCACGAGCAGTACTTC
CDR3aa: CASSAQAGDRAHEQYF
v_gene: TRBV9
d_gene: .
abundance: few
j_gene: TRBJ2-7

CDR3nt: TGTGCCACCAACAGACAGGGGGAAGAGACCCAGTACTTC
CDR3aa: CATNRQGEETQYF
v_gene: TRBV10-3
d_gene: TRBD1
abundance: .
j_gene: TRBJ2-5

CDR3nt: TGTGCCAGCAGTGAATTTGCGGGAGGGCCCCAAGTCCAAGAGACCCAGTACTTC
CDR3aa: CASSEFAGGPQVQETQYF
v_gene: TRBV6-1
d_gene: TRBD2
abundance: many
j_gene: TRBJ2-5

CDR3nt: TGTGCCAGCAGCACGAGGGGTGACGAGCAGTACTTC
CDR3aa: CASSTRGDEQYF
v_gene: TRBV7-9
d_gene: .
abundance: few
j_gene: TRBJ2-7

CDR3nt: TGTGCCAGCACGCCGGTCCATACCTACGAGCAGTACTTC
CDR3aa: CASTPVHTYEQYF
v_gene: TRBV28
d_gene: .
abundance: .
j_gene: TRBJ2-7

CDR3nt: TGTGCCAGCAGTTTACAAGCCGTCGGTAATGAGCAGTTCTTC
CDR3aa: CASSLQAVGNEQFF
v_gene: TRBV27
d_gene: .
abundance: few
j_gene: TRBJ2-1

CDR3nt: TGTGCCAGCAGTGAAGCAAATCACGGAAACACCATATATTTT
CDR3aa: CASSEANHGNTIYF
v_gene: TRBV6-1
d_gene: .
abundance: .
j_gene: TRBJ1-3

CDR3nt: TGTGCCAGCAGTCCCCCTCTAGCGGGAGTACACTACGAGCAGTACTTC
CDR3aa: CASSPPLAGVHYEQYF
v_gene: TRBV28
d_gene: TRBD2
abundance: many
j_gene: TRBJ2-7

CDR3nt: TGTGCCAGCAGGGGACAGGGGGCCCAGTATGGCTACACCTTC
CDR3aa: CASRGQGAQYGYTF
v_gene: TRBV6-1
d_gene: TRBD1
abundance: .
j_gene: TRBJ1-2